The T cell receptor beta chain described here comes from a study of early T cells in non-severe SARS-CoV-2 infection. This clonotype was counted once. CDR1 and CDR2 from the germline V gene are SGHTA and FQGTGA. Trimming removed 5 bases from V and 9 bases from J; junction bases left unmatched: 6. The CDR3 spans 15 residues. TCRdb reanalysed the 5' RACE reads using MiXCR and keeps one entry per CDR3 protein. The sample yields around 81,000 distinct CDR3 sequences, 14% seen once. The chain couples TRBV7-3 to TRBJ2-2, with 13 bases fitting TRBD2. Sequenced: whole blood. The receptor was derived from an adult who was a healthcare worker with PCR-confirmed SARS-CoV-2 infection or an uninfected control (not recorded which). CDR3 in amino acids: CASSPGTSGVRELFF. The CDR3 DNA reads TGTGCCAGCAGCCCCGGGACTAGCGGGGTCAGGGAGCTGTTTTTT.